This entry lists 14 T cell receptor beta chains sequenced from one sample in a study of OX40 agonist ivuxolimab in advanced cancers. Only in-frame clones appear in the TCRdb table, and some are missing; sequencing was by immunoSEQ multiplex PCR. The table lists about 68,000 clones, 86% of them singletons. The source material was CD4+ or CD8+ T cells sorted from blood, sampled in a trial of the OX40 agonist ivuxolimab. These receptor sequences come from an adult with an advanced solid tumor such as melanoma, head and neck, liver or kidney cancer.

This sequence joins TRBV15 and TRBJ2-1; 13 positions match TRBD2. The CDR3 has 13 residues. V shed 9 bases and J 7 bases; nucleotides not matched to a gene: 3. CDR1 is LNHNV and CDR2 is YYDKDF in the germline V gene (reference sequence). The CDR3 sequence is CATKLAGGNEQFF. The DNA for the CDR3 is TGTGCCACGAAACTAGCGGGGGGGAATGAGCAGTTCTTC.

V is TRBV2 and J is TRBJ2-1; D is possibly TRBD2 (5 bases). Germline CDR1 and CDR2: SNHLY and FYNNEI. The V end lost 7 bases, the J end lost 2 bases, and 12 bases lay between the germline ends. This CDR3 region has 14 residues. In DNA form, the CDR3 reads TGTGCCAGCATGAGGGTCAGCACCTACAATGAGCAGTTCTTC. It is translated as CASMRVSTYNEQFF. The variable domain in full, with the rest retrieved from reference TRBV2 and TRBJ2-1, is EPEVTQTPSHQVTQMGQEVILRCVPISNHLYFYWYRQILGQKVEFLVSFYNNEISEKSEIFDDQFSVERPDGSNFTLKIRSTKLEDSAMYFCASMRVSTYNEQFFGPGTRLTVL.

The chain combines TRBV11-2 with TRBJ2-1, with D hard to call. This CDR3 is 15 amino acids long. Trimming cost V 0 bases and J 3 bases, with 9 bases left between them. Germline CDR1 SGHAT, CDR2 FQNNGV. In nucleotides, the CDR3 is TGTGCCAGCAGCTTAGATTTGGCTGACTACAATGAGCAGTTCTTC. Translated: CASSLDLADYNEQFF.

V and J are TRBV11-3 and TRBJ1-1; possibly TRBD1 for D (6 bases). CDR3 size: 13 residues. Trimming cost V 3 bases and J 3 bases, with 8 bases left between them. Germline CDR1 is SGHNT and CDR2 is YENEEA. CDR3 DNA: TGTGCCAGCAGCTTCGGGGGGCACACTGAAGCTTTCTTT. Protein product: CASSFGGHTEAFF.

The V gene is TRBV6-5, the J gene TRBJ1-3, with D possibly matching TRBD1 (5 bases). The V and J ends lost 8 bases and 2 bases respectively, with 10 bases between them. Per germline, CDR1 MNHEY and CDR2 SVGAGI. The CDR3 loop spans 13 amino acids. The CDR3 DNA reads TGTGCCAGCCTCAGGGAGACTGGAAACACCATATATTTT. It translates to CASLRETGNTIYF.

The chain links TRBV20-1 to TRBJ2-7, with a possible D match to TRBD2 (6 bases). CDR3 length equals 11 residues. V was pared by 5 bases and J by 6 bases, with 11 bases between. The germline V gene has CDR1 DFQATT and CDR2 SNEGSKA (reference sequence). CDR3 sequence reads: CSAQRVGEQYF. In DNA form, the CDR3 reads TGCAGTGCTCAGCGGGTAGGCGAGCAGTACTTC.

V usage is TRBV7-9 and J usage is TRBJ1-2; 7 bases are a match to TRBD1. Germline CDR1 SEHNR, CDR2 FQNEAQ (reference sequence). This CDR3 is 13 amino acids long. J was trimmed by 4 bases and V by 4 bases; bases with no gene match: 3. The CDR3 loop reads CASSSGQLYGYTF. In DNA form, the CDR3 reads TGTGCCAGCAGCTCGGGACAGCTCTATGGCTACACCTTC.

The chain combines TRBV5-6 with TRBJ1-1; 7 nucleotides match TRBD1. V trimming: 4 bases; J trimming: 5 bases; junction bases outside the gene matches: 5. The germline V gene encodes CDR1 SGHDT and CDR2 YYEEEE. The CDR3 is 13 amino acids. CDR3 DNA: TGTGCCAGCAGCCCAGGGGGAAGGACTGAAGCTTTCTTT. It is translated as CASSPGGRTEAFF.

This clone has just one count. The chain couples TRBV19 to TRBJ1-2; possible D gene TRBD1, 5 bases. Trimming removed 3 bases at V and 5 bases at J, with 10 bases between. CDR1 LNHDA and CDR2 SQIVND come from the germline V gene (reference sequence). This CDR3 has 13 residues. The CDR3 DNA sequence: TGTGCCAGTAGTATCCGGACACGTTATGGCTACACCTTC. It encodes CASSIRTRYGYTF.

The chain couples TRBV5-6 to TRBJ2-7; a weak D match, TRBD2 (5 bases). CDR1 SGHDT and CDR2 YYEEEE come from the germline V gene. The CDR3 is 13 amino acids. Deletions cut 3 bases from V and 2 bases from J, with 9 bases between. In DNA, the CDR3 is TGTGCCAGCAGCTCGACTACTGCCTACGAGCAGTACTTC. It codes for CASSSTTAYEQYF.

This clone was observed a few times. This sequence joins TRBV2 and TRBJ1-1; D may be TRBD1 (5 bases). The V gene lost 5 bases and the J gene lost 0 bases, with 13 bases spanning the gap. The germline CDR1 and CDR2 sequences are SNHLY and FYNNEI. There are 15 residues in the CDR3. The CDR3 DNA reads TGTGCCAGCAGTAAGAGGGGAGTGGTGAACACTGAAGCTTTCTTT. Translated: CASSKRGVVNTEAFF.

The CDR3 reads CASSESLGGSAQFF. CDR3 in DNA: TGTGCCAGCAGTGAGAGTCTGGGGGGGAGCGCTCAGTTCTTC. The chain uses TRBV2 and TRBJ2-1, with TRBD2 identical over 7 bases. The germline V gene encodes CDR1 SNHLY and CDR2 FYNNEI. This CDR3 spans 14 amino acids. With V trimmed by 3 bases and J by 13 bases, 12 bases remained unmatched.

The sample holds many counts of this clone. The genes are TRBV15 and TRBJ1-2; TRBD1 matches at 7 bases. The CDR3 is 15 residues long. The ends lost 0 bases at V and 6 bases at J; junction bases unmatched: 7. Germline lookup yields CDR1 LNHNV and CDR2 YYDKDF (reference sequence). CDR3 nucleotide sequence: TGTGCCACCAGCAGAGACCAGGGGGGTGGGAATGGCTACACCTTC. Encoded protein: CATSRDQGGGNGYTF.

This clone has only one observation. This chain uses TRBV7-2 with TRBJ1-1, with D possibly matching TRBD1 (5 bases). Trimming cost V 2 bases and J 0 bases, with 13 bases left between them. Germline-derived CDR1 and CDR2 are SGHTA and FQGNSA. The CDR3 is 16 residues long. The CDR3 nucleotides read TGTGCCAGCAGCTTACAACCGGGACGTATGAACACTGAAGCTTTCTTT. This gives the protein CASSLQPGRMNTEAFF. The whole variable domain, filled in from reference TRBV7-2 and TRBJ1-1, reads GAGVSQSPSNKVTEKGKDVELRCDPISGHTALYWYRQSLGQGLEFLIYFQGNSAPDKSGLPSDRFSAERTGGSVSTLTIQRTQQEDSAVYLCASSLQPGRMNTEAFFGQGTRLTVV.